These 12 T cell receptor beta chains were all obtained from the same sample, sequenced in a study of Ad26.COV2.S vaccination and SARS-CoV-2 variants. The treatment: roughly 18 received Ad26.COV2.S at low or high dose, single or two shots; 5 received placebo; per-sample allocation not given. Sampling happened 63 days after the first vaccine or placebo injection. Data came from immunoSEQ multiplex PCR; TCRdb stores just in-frame clones and leaves some out. Of about half a million clones listed, around 89% are singletons. Material: peripheral blood, obtained in a trial of Ad26.COV2.S vaccine versus placebo. The receptor source for this set is a person aged 18-65 years who received the Ad26.COV2.S COVID-19 vaccine or a placebo.

The genes are TRBV7-2 and TRBJ1-1; 9 nucleotides match TRBD1. The junction had 5 bases not matched to a gene; V was cut back by 6 bases and J by 6 bases. There are 13 residues in the CDR3. Germline CDR1 is SGHTA and CDR2 is FQGNSA. In DNA, the CDR3 is TGTGCCAGCAGAAGGGACAGGGAGTCTGAAGCTTTCTTT. It is translated as CASRRDRESEAFF.

The chain couples TRBV6-1 to TRBJ2-5; 8 nucleotides align to TRBD2. The CDR3 has 16 amino acids. The germline CDR1 and CDR2 sequences are MNHNS and SASEGT. The J segment lost 5 bases and the V segment lost 4 bases, leaving 12 bases of the junction unmatched. This CDR3 reads CASSGSGGAVSETQYF. The DNA of the CDR3 is TGTGCCAGCAGTGGGTCGGGGGGGGCGGTAAGTGAGACCCAGTACTTC.

The chain employs TRBV5-1 and TRBJ1-2; 7 bases are a match to TRBD1. Germline CDR1 SGHRS, CDR2 YFSETQ. The CDR3 is 14 amino acids. V was pared by 4 bases and J by 3 bases, with 6 bases of the junction left unmatched. CDR3 residues: CASSQSGTDYGYTF. The CDR3 DNA follows: TGCGCCAGCAGCCAATCAGGGACAGACTATGGCTACACCTTC.

CDR3 DNA sequence: TGCGCCAGCAGCTTTGGGACCGCCTACAACTATGGCTACACCTTC. This sequence encodes CASSFGTAYNYGYTF. The V gene is TRBV5-1, the J gene TRBJ1-2, with a possible D match to TRBD1 (5 bases). Germline values: CDR1 SGHRS, CDR2 YFSETQ. Trimming removed 2 bases from V and 2 bases from J, with 13 bases in between. The CDR3 loop spans 15 amino acids.

The J gene is TRBJ1-5, the V gene TRBV2; the D gene is possibly TRBD1 (6 bases). The V end was cut by 8 bases, the J end by 5 bases, with 19 bases between. From germline, CDR1 is SNHLY and CDR2 FYNNEI. This CDR3 spans 15 amino acids. CDR3 protein: CASQFTGGEDQPQHF. The CDR3 bases are TGTGCCAGCCAGTTTACCGGGGGCGAGGATCAGCCCCAGCATTTT.

The chain uses TRBV27 and TRBJ2-1; D perhaps matches TRBD2 (6 bases). Per the germline V gene, CDR1 is MNHEY and CDR2 is SMNVEV (reference sequence). The CDR3 is 13 amino acids. Trimming pared 3 bases from V and 5 bases from J, leaving 8 bases between. The CDR3 DNA follows: TGTGCCAGCAGTTTCCGGGAGCACAATGAGCAGTTCTTC. Its protein is CASSFREHNEQFF.

V and J are TRBV9 and TRBJ2-1, with 7 bases fitting TRBD2. The CDR3 totals 14 residues. With V trimmed by 4 bases and J by 4 bases, 5 bases remained unmatched. CDR1 is SGDLS and CDR2 is YYNGEE in the germline V gene. For the CDR3, the DNA is TGTGCCAGCAGCCCGGGACTAACGTACAATGAGCAGTTCTTC. Protein product: CASSPGLTYNEQFF.

The chain links TRBV18 to TRBJ2-5, with a tentative D call TRBD2 (5 bases). From germline, CDR1 is KGHSH and CDR2 LQKENI. There are 13 residues in the CDR3. Trimming cost V 6 bases and J 5 bases, with 13 bases left between them. The CDR3 coding sequence is TGTGCCAGCTCGCGTACTAGTGAGGAGACCCAGTACTTC. Residues: CASSRTSEETQYF.

CDR3 region: CASSPPPPGRVIYGYTF. In DNA form, the CDR3 reads TGTGCCAGCTCACCACCGCCCCCCGGCAGGGTGATCTATGGCTACACCTTC. V is TRBV18 and J is TRBJ1-2, with D perhaps TRBD1 (5 bases). The germline V gene has CDR1 KGHSH and CDR2 LQKENI. The CDR3 is 17 amino acids. Deletions cut 0 bases from V and 4 bases from J, with 18 bases between. Full variable domain (missing parts from reference TRBV18 and TRBJ1-2): NAGVMQNPRHLVRRRGQEARLRCSPMKGHSHVYWYRQLPEEGLKFMVYLQKENIIDESGMPKERFSAEFPKEGPSILRIQQVVRGDSAAYFCASSPPPPGRVIYGYTFGSGTRLTVV.

The chain recombines TRBV9 with TRBJ2-3, with D tentatively TRBD2 (5 bases). CDR1 and CDR2 (germline): SGDLS, YYNGEE. This CDR3 is 15 amino acids long. Trimming left V 3 bases short and J 2 bases short, with 13 bases between. CDR3 amino acids: CASSEGLADTDTQYF. The CDR3 DNA follows: TGTGCCAGCAGCGAGGGCCTAGCAGACACAGATACGCAGTATTTT.

This rearrangement joins TRBV28 to TRBJ1-1, with a tentative D call TRBD1 (5 bases). V was trimmed by 6 bases and J by 1 base, leaving 15 bases between them. This CDR3 is 15 amino acids long. Germline CDR1 MDHEN, CDR2 SYDVKM. The CDR3 DNA is TGTGCCAGCAGAAGCGGGGGACCATCGAACACTGAAGCTTTCTTT. Its protein product is CASRSGGPSNTEAFF.

The chain has TRBV7-8 and TRBJ2-2; D is unresolved. The CDR3 length is 15 residues. Trimming left V 5 bases short and J 4 bases short, with 14 bases between. Germline assignment: CDR1 SGHVS and CDR2 FQNEAQ. In nucleotides, the CDR3 is TGTGCCAGCAGCCCCTCGCGACTTTTCACCGGGGAGCTGTTTTTT. Translating it yields CASSPSRLFTGELFF.